The TCR beta chain described here comes from a study of blood T cell repertoires in COVID-19. Study in general: Sites across the United States, Italy and Spain contributed samples from acute and convalescent COVID-19. T cells, B-cell-depleted T cells, or PBMCs supplied cDNA or gDNA.

This CDR3 is built from 14 residues. CDR1 is KGHSH, CDR2 LQKENI, per germline. V lost 5 bases and J 6 bases, leaving 14 bases between the germline ends. How the authors handled the data: For nucleated cells, counts were estimated from reference gene primer amplification. Assay: immunoSEQ multiplex PCR; the TCRdb copy retains only in-frame clones and omits some. Clone size and the V and J calls come from that table; the DNA yielded D and trimming. The sample shows 250,000 to 300,000 clones, roughly nine tenths of them seen only once. Input material: peripheral blood. The TCR was taken from a man between 45 and 60 years old with acute or convalescent COVID-19. The chain carries TRBV18 and TRBJ2-1; maybe TRBD2 (6 bases). Here the CDR3 reads CASSDWGGGNEQFF. The CDR3 nucleotides are TGTGCCAGCTCAGACTGGGGAGGAGGCAATGAGCAGTTCTTC.